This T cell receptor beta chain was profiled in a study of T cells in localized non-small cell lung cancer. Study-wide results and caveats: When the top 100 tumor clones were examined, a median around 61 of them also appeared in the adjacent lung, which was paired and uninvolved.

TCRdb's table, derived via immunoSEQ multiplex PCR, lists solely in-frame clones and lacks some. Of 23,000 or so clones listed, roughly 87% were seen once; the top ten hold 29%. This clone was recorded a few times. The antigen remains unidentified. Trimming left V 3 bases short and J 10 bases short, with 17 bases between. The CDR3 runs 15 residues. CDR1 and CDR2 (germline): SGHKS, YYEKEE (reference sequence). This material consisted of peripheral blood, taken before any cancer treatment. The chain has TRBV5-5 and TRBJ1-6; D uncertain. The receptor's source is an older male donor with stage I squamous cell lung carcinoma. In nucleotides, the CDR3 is TGTGCCAGCAGCTCAGCCACAGCACTGAACTCACCCCTCCACTTT. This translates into CASSSATALNSPLHF.